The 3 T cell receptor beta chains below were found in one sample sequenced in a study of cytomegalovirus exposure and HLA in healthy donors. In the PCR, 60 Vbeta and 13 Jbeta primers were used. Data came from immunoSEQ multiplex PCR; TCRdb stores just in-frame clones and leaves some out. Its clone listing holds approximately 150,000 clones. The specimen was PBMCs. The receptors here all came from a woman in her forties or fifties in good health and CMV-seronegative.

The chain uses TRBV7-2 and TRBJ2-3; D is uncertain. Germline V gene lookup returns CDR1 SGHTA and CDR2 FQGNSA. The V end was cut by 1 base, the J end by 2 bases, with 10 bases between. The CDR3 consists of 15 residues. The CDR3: CASSLVGAHTDTQYF. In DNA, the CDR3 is TGTGCCAGCAGCTTAGTCGGAGCGCACACAGATACGCAGTATTTT.

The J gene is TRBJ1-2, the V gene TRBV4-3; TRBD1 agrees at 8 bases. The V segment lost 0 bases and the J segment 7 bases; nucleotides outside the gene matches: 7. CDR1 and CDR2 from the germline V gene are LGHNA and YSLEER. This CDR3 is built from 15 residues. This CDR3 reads CASSQDTGGSVGYTF. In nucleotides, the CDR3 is TGCGCCAGCAGCCAAGATACAGGGGGATCAGTTGGCTACACCTTC.

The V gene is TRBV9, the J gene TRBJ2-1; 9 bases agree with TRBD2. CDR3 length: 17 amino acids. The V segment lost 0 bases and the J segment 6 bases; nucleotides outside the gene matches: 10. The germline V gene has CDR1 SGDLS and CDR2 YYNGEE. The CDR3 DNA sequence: TGTGCCAGCAGCGTAGTTGAGCGGGGGGTCTCCCTCAATGAGCAGTTCTTC. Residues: CASSVVERGVSLNEQFF.